Described below is a single T cell receptor (beta chain) sequence and its context. Its target is unknown. The sample comes from a study of cytomegalovirus exposure and HLA in healthy donors. Study at large: Of roughly 360 genotyped donors, roughly 81% grouped in the Caucasian-associated ancestry cluster. Study findings and constraints: Indistinguishable V segments, including TRBV6-2 and TRBV6-3, were excluded. In a later analysis, at a false discovery rate of 0.05, under 20,000 TCR beta sequences matched HLA alleles.

Germline V CDR1 and CDR2: ENHRY, SYGVKD. Trimming took 4 bases from V and 9 from J, leaving 10 bases between them. The CDR3 has 12 amino acids. Amplification used 60 Vbeta primers and 13 Jbeta primers. Clones were sequenced by immunoSEQ multiplex PCR, and TCRdb holds only the in-frame ones, with some missing. Of 49,000 or so clones listed, around 81% are singletons. As for the donors, each was a healthy bone marrow donor. This sequence originates from a boy aged 10-17 years in good health and CMV-seropositive. What was sequenced was PBMCs. The rearrangement links TRBV10-3 to TRBJ2-1; D ambiguous. The CDR3 DNA is TGTGCCATCAGTGGTACGTTCGGTGAGCAGTTCTTC. This sequence encodes CAISGTFGEQFF.